This passage covers 26 T cell receptor beta chains from one sample sequenced in a study of T-cell memory formation after mild COVID-19 (TCRdb year 2021). Library preparation used 5' RACE. These reads were obtained on an Illumina NovaSeq 6000. TCRdb ran its own pipeline on the public reads, namely fastp trimming at Q25 and MiXCR clone calling, and kept in-frame beta chains. Rows are unified per CDR3 protein, each entry keeping the most common DNA and genes. For this sample the table gives a few hundred thousand distinct CDR3 sequences, of which roughly 15% were detected only once. The ten most abundant clones make up roughly 21% of the sample. Sequencing input: PBMCs or a T cell subset sorted from them (not recorded which). These TCRs come from a man younger than 30 who had mild COVID-19 (a few samples of this study predate the infection). The sample titles of this study are shuffled in the database, so cell type and time point are left out; the donor was told from shared clones.

This sequence joins TRBV12-3 or TRBV12-4 and TRBJ2-3; D is unresolved. Trimming removed 8 bases from V and 3 bases from J, with 15 bases in between. The CDR3 is 14 residues long. The CDR3 nucleotides read TGTGCCAGCCGGGTAGGGCCCAGTACAGATACGCAGTATTTT. It yields the protein CASRVGPSTDTQYF.

The V call is TRBV5-6, the J call TRBJ1-2; 7 bases line up with TRBD1. Trimming at V came to 4 bases and at J to 4 bases, leaving 4 bases not matched to a gene. The germline V gene has CDR1 SGHDT and CDR2 YYEEEE. CDR3 length: 13 amino acids. The CDR3: CASSLDRIYGYTF. The CDR3 region has the DNA TGTGCCAGCAGCCTGGACAGGATCTATGGCTACACCTTC.

The chain has TRBV2 and TRBJ2-7; D call uncertain. Trimming removed 4 bases at V and 0 bases at J, with 7 bases between. The CDR3 contains 13 residues. The germline V gene has CDR1 SNHLY and CDR2 FYNNEI. The DNA of the CDR3 is TGTGCCAGCAGTGCGGCCTACTCCTACGAGCAGTACTTC. The encoded protein is CASSAAYSYEQYF.

The rearrangement joins TRBV11-3 to TRBJ1-5; possible D gene TRBD1, 6 bases. The germline V gene has CDR1 SGHNT and CDR2 YENEEA. The CDR3 is 19 residues long. V lost 5 bases and J lost 0, with 23 bases in between. The CDR3 DNA reads as TGTGCCAGCAGCACGGCCAGGGGCCCAAAAAAGTATAGCAATCAGCCCCAGCATTTT. This translates into CASSTARGPKKYSNQPQHF.

This chain connects TRBV4-1 to TRBJ2-5; D is ambiguous. Deletions cut 3 bases from V and 5 bases from J, with 13 bases between. The CDR3 extends over 14 amino acids. Per germline, CDR1 MGHRA and CDR2 YSYEKL. The CDR3 DNA follows: TGCGCCAGCAGCCAGATCTTAGGGTTGGAGACCCAGTACTTC. Protein: CASSQILGLETQYF.

In its sample, this clonotype was seen a few times. This rearrangement joins TRBV13 to TRBJ2-3; 9 nucleotides match TRBD2. CDR1 PRHDT and CDR2 FYEKMQ come from the germline V gene (reference sequence). V was clipped by 5 bases and J by 6 bases; unmatched bases: 12. This CDR3 region has 16 residues. CDR3 in DNA: TGTGCCAGCAGCCCTATAGCGGGGGTGGCCGTGGATACGCAGTATTTT. This gives the protein CASSPIAGVAVDTQYF.

This clonotype was recorded many times. The rearrangement links TRBV6-5 to TRBJ1-2; 9 nucleotides agree with TRBD1. In germline, CDR1 is MNHEY, CDR2 SVGAGI. The CDR3 is 13 amino acids. With V trimmed by 4 bases and J by 3 bases, 0 bases remained unmatched. This chain's CDR3 is CASSWTGDYGYTF. In DNA form, the CDR3 reads TGTGCCAGCAGTTGGACAGGGGACTATGGCTACACCTTC.

V is TRBV12-3 or TRBV12-4 and J is TRBJ1-1; D is undetermined. The CDR3 runs to 15 residues. V was shortened by 5 bases and J by 1 base, with 14 bases between the two germline ends. The CDR3 nucleotides are TGTGCCAGCAGTCATACCAGTAACTCGAACACTGAAGCTTTCTTT. The encoded protein is CASSHTSNSNTEAFF.

This clonotype was picked up a small number of times. This chain connects TRBV27 to TRBJ2-3; 9 bases are shared with TRBD2. The CDR3 has 17 amino acids. Germline V gene sequence: CDR1 MNHEY, CDR2 SMNVEV (reference sequence). V was pared by 6 bases and J by 2 bases, with 12 bases of the junction left unmatched. The CDR3, as DNA: TGTGCCAGCAGCTCCCTGGGAAGCGGGGGGCCCACAGATACGCAGTATTTT. Its translation is CASSSLGSGGPTDTQYF.

The chain links TRBV4-1 to TRBJ2-5; D unresolved. CDR3 length: 18 amino acids. V lost 1 base and J lost 5, with 23 bases in between. Germline V gene lookup returns CDR1 MGHRA and CDR2 YSYEKL. This chain's CDR3 is CASSQGRYNSKRMETQYF. CDR3 bases: TGCGCCAGCAGCCAAGGGCGGTATAACTCAAAGAGAATGGAGACCCAGTACTTC.

The chain employs TRBV6-2 or TRBV6-3 and TRBJ1-1, with 7 positions matching TRBD1. With V trimmed by 2 bases and J by 1 base, 4 bases remained unmatched. The CDR3 length is 15 residues. Germline CDR1 and CDR2: MNHEY and SVGEGT. The CDR3 nucleotides read TGTGCCAGCAGTTACGAACAGGGGCAGAACACTGAAGCTTTCTTT. It encodes CASSYEQGQNTEAFF.

The V call is TRBV29-1, the J call TRBJ2-2, with D unresolved. The V gene lost 1 base and the J gene lost 1 base, with 4 bases spanning the gap. Germline V gene sequence: CDR1 SQVTM, CDR2 ANQGSEA. CDR3 size: 13 residues. DNA of the CDR3: TGCAGCGTTGAAGGGCAGAACACCGGGGAGCTGTTTTTT. Its translation: CSVEGQNTGELFF.

There are a few counts of this clonotype. The chain joins TRBV4-2 to TRBJ2-2; D uncertain. This CDR3 has 16 amino acids. CDR1 and CDR2 from the germline V gene are LGHNA and YNFKEQ. The V end lost 3 bases, the J end lost 5 bases, and 16 bases lay between the germline ends. In nucleotides, the CDR3 is TGTGCCAGCAGCCAGGTTCCCAAGGGTCAGACCGGGGAGCTGTTTTTT. Residues: CASSQVPKGQTGELFF.

The V call is TRBV5-1, the J call TRBJ1-6; D ambiguous. Between the trimmed V and J ends, which lost 0 bases and 9 bases, there was a span of 13 bases. Germline CDR1 SGHRS, CDR2 YFSETQ. CDR3 length: 15 residues. Written as DNA, the CDR3 is TGCGCCAGCAGCTTGGTCGGCCGTCGGTTTTCACCCCTCCACTTT. Its translation: CASSLVGRRFSPLHF. The full variable domain, completed using reference TRBV5-1 and TRBJ1-6, is KAGVTQTPRYLIKTRGQQVTLSCSPISGHRSVSWYQQTPGQGLQFLFEYFSETQRNKGNFPGRFSGRQFSNSRSEMNVSTLELGDSALYLCASSLVGRRFSPLHFGNGTRLTVT.

The J gene is TRBJ1-3, the V gene TRBV4-3; D is perhaps TRBD1 (5 bases). The CDR3 has 15 amino acids. Germline-derived CDR1 and CDR2 are LGHNA and YSLEER. V lost 0 bases, J lost 7 bases, and 13 bases lay in between. CDR3 in amino acids: CASSQDGGPANTIYF. The DNA of the CDR3 is TGCGCCAGCAGCCAAGACGGGGGTCCAGCGAACACCATATATTTT.

The rearrangement links TRBV7-9 to TRBJ1-1; D remains unclear. Germline V lookup: CDR1 SEHNR, CDR2 FQNEAQ (reference sequence). This CDR3 has 15 amino acids. V was trimmed by 4 bases and J by 6 bases, leaving 18 bases between them. CDR3 DNA: TGTGCCAGCAGCTCAAGACACGCCGATGATCCTGAAGCTTTCTTT. Translating gives CASSSRHADDPEAFF.

The chain recombines TRBV27 with TRBJ1-5; possibly TRBD1 for D (5 bases). The CDR3 covers 13 residues. Germline lookup yields CDR1 MNHEY and CDR2 SMNVEV (reference sequence). Trimming shortened V by 8 bases and J by 6 bases, and 14 bases separated the two germline ends. CDR3 region: CASYGGWGQPQHF. The CDR3 nucleotides are TGTGCCAGCTACGGGGGGTGGGGTCAGCCCCAGCATTTT.

This chain joins TRBV11-2 and TRBJ2-1; D remains unclear. This CDR3 has 17 residues. Germline loops: CDR1 SGHAT, CDR2 FQNNGV. V was clipped by 1 base and J by 0 bases, with 13 bases between them. DNA of the CDR3: TGTGCCAGCAGCTTAGGCCCCGGGCCCTACTCCTACAATGAGCAGTTCTTC. Translating gives CASSLGPGPYSYNEQFF. Using reference TRBV11-2 and TRBJ2-1 for the parts outside the CDR3, the full variable domain is EAGVAQSPRYKIIEKRQSVAFWCNPISGHATLYWYQQILGQGPKLLIQFQNNGVVDDSQLPKDRFSAERLKGVDSTLKIQPAKLEDSAVYLCASSLGPGPYSYNEQFFGPGTRLTVL.

V is TRBV20-1 and J is TRBJ1-3, with D hard to call. CDR3 length equals 12 residues. The ends were cut back, 5 bases at V and 0 bases at J, with 5 bases in the middle. CDR1 is DFQATT and CDR2 is SNEGSKA in the germline V gene (reference sequence). CDR3 region: CSALYSGNTIYF. The CDR3 DNA reads TGCAGTGCTTTATACTCTGGAAACACCATATATTTT.

J is TRBJ2-3 and V is TRBV7-2; either TRBD1 or TRBD2 may supply D (5 bases each). The CDR3 consists of 13 residues. CDR1 is SGHTA, CDR2 FQGNSA, per germline. V was shortened by 4 bases and J by 5 bases, with 10 bases between the two germline ends. The CDR3 loop is CASSSSGGDTQYF. The CDR3 DNA reads as TGTGCCAGCAGCTCCTCTGGGGGAGATACGCAGTATTTT. The variable domain in full, with the rest retrieved from reference TRBV7-2 and TRBJ2-3, is GAGVSQSPSNKVTEKGKDVELRCDPISGHTALYWYRQSLGQGLEFLIYFQGNSAPDKSGLPSDRFSAERTGGSVSTLTIQRTQQEDSAVYLCASSSSGGDTQYFGPGTRLTVL.

This clonotype was observed a handful of times. V gene TRBV2 combines with J gene TRBJ2-3, with D perhaps given as TRBD1 or TRBD2 (6 bases each). V shed 1 base and J shed 5 bases, with 13 bases lying between them. Germline V lookup: CDR1 SNHLY, CDR2 FYNNEI. The CDR3 runs 15 residues. For the CDR3, the DNA is TGTGCCAGCAGTGAAGAGGGGGGCGAGGGAGATACGCAGTATTTT. Translated: CASSEEGGEGDTQYF.

The CDR3 region is CASSYLGGTQRATEAFF. The CDR3 DNA follows: TGTGCCAGCAGCTACCTTGGGGGGACCCAGCGGGCCACTGAAGCTTTCTTT. The chain links TRBV11-2 to TRBJ1-1, with D tentatively TRBD1 (5 bases). The CDR3 totals 17 residues. V was shortened by 4 bases and J by 4 bases, with 22 bases between the two germline ends. Germline V gene data show CDR1 as SGHAT and CDR2 as FQNNGV. The variable domain in full, with the rest retrieved from reference TRBV11-2 and TRBJ1-1, is EAGVAQSPRYKIIEKRQSVAFWCNPISGHATLYWYQQILGQGPKLLIQFQNNGVVDDSQLPKDRFSAERLKGVDSTLKIQPAKLEDSAVYLCASSYLGGTQRATEAFFGQGTRLTVV.

The sample holds a few counts of this clonotype. This chain connects TRBV7-2 to TRBJ2-5, with D unclear. The V gene's germline CDR1 is SGHTA and CDR2 FQGNSA. V was shortened by 5 bases and J by 4 bases, with 11 bases between the two germline ends. The CDR3 covers 13 residues. In DNA form, the CDR3 reads TGTGCCAGCAGCCCACTGCGACGAGAGACCCAGTACTTC. Residues: CASSPLRRETQYF.

This clonotype was detected only a few times. The gene calls are TRBV28 and TRBJ1-2, with TRBD1 as a possible D gene (6 bases). This CDR3 spans 13 amino acids. V lost 6 bases and J lost 8, with 16 bases in between. Germline V gene data show CDR1 as MDHEN and CDR2 as SYDVKM. Here the CDR3 DNA reads TGTGCCAGCAGATTCACAGGGTGGGAGGGCTACACCTTC. This sequence encodes CASRFTGWEGYTF.

This CDR3 reads CASSYSGQLNTEAFF. CDR3 DNA sequence: TGTGCCAGCAGTTACTCCGGACAGTTGAACACTGAAGCTTTCTTT. The chain is built from TRBV6-5 and TRBJ1-1; D is perhaps TRBD1 (6 bases). Trimming pared 0 bases from V and 0 bases from J, leaving 8 bases between. CDR1 is MNHEY and CDR2 is SVGAGI in the germline V gene. The CDR3 runs to 15 residues.

This clonotype was found once. The chain uses TRBV5-1 and TRBJ1-2; D not resolved. V gave up 0 bases and J gave up 3 bases, with 9 bases separating them. Looked up from germline, CDR1 is SGHRS and CDR2 is YFSETQ. The length of the CDR3 is 14 residues. This CDR3 reads CASSLVDTYYGYTF. Written as DNA, the CDR3 is TGCGCCAGCAGCTTGGTCGACACCTACTATGGCTACACCTTC.